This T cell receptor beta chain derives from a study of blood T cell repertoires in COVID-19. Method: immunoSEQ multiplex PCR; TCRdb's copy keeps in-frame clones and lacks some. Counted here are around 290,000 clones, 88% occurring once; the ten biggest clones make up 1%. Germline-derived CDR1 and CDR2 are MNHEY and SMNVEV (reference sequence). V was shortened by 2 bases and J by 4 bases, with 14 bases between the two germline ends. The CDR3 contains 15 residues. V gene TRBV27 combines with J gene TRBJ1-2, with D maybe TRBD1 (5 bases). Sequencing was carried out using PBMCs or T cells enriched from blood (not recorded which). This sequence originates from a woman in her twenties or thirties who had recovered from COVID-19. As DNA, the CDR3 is TGTGCCAGCAGTTTACGGGGGGGGTTGGCCTATGGCTACACCTTC. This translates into CASSLRGGLAYGYTF.